Listed below are T cell receptor beta chains from one sample, sequenced in a study of regulatory T cells in long-lasting Graves disease. Using its own MiXCR run on the multiplex PCR reads, TCRdb lists one record per CDR3 protein. This sample has about 420,000 distinct CDR3 sequences, with 16% found just once. The same data also contributed to another study, on T cells in Graves' hyperthyroidism and ophthalmopathy.

The specimen was peripheral blood mononuclear cells (PBMCs), collected at new diagnosis, from a patient treated with antithyroid drugs. The receptors were gathered from a woman between 18 and 29 years old with Graves disease. The CDR3 runs from the conserved cysteine through the conserved F or W. A D gene is named only where the DNA matches it firmly.

>TRBV28|.|TRBJ1-3
CASSPLGTGNTIYF
>TRBV7-3|.|TRBJ2-1
CASSLILAGYNEQFF
>TRBV28|TRBD1|TRBJ1-5
CATRGTGTQPQHF
>TRBV7-2|TRBD2|TRBJ2-7
CASSAGTSGGYEQYF
>TRBV9|TRBD2|TRBJ2-2
CASSVAAGGTGELFF
>TRBV10-3|TRBD2|TRBJ2-3
CAISEPSLAAPDTQYF
>TRBV10-3|.|TRBJ1-5
CATQGGSNQPQHF
>TRBV20-1|.|TRBJ1-3
CSAEGHVENTIYF
>TRBV19|TRBD1|TRBJ1-6
CASSPAGGGGSPLHF
>TRBV13|.|TRBJ1-1
CASSFTDLMNTEAFF
>TRBV2|.|TRBJ1-1
CAGAQNRVNTEAFF
>TRBV6-2/TRBV6-3|.|TRBJ2-3
CASRVTAGDTQYF
>TRBV20-1|TRBD2|TRBJ2-1
CSAVQRDYNEQFF
>TRBV4-3|.|TRBJ2-2
CASSQELAANTGELFF
>TRBV19|TRBD1|TRBJ1-2
CASAPRDRGGYTF
>TRBV28|TRBD2|TRBJ2-7
CASTFSGNYEQYF
>TRBV27|TRBD2|TRBJ2-1
CASKPGLGDNEQFF
>TRBV5-1|.|TRBJ2-7
CASSSLFSTDIEQYF
>TRBV18|.|TRBJ2-2
CASSPSTGPTGELFF
>TRBV28|TRBD1|TRBJ2-5
CASTPGTGQETQYF
>TRBV29-1|TRBD1|TRBJ1-5
CSVRTGGQPQHF
>TRBV6-5|.|TRBJ1-1
CASSYPGAGTEAFF
>TRBV3-1|.|TRBJ2-1
CASRARSYNEQFF
>TRBV4-3|.|TRBJ2-5
CASSQDEGYQTQYF
>TRBV2|.|TRBJ2-3
CASRPGGGPTDTQYF
>TRBV3-1|.|TRBJ2-1
CASSDLATYNEQFF
>TRBV12-3/TRBV12-4|TRBD2|TRBJ2-5
CASRSRGGGLAGGTQYF
>TRBV28|.|TRBJ2-5
CASSFLGKAQYF
>TRBV20-1|.|.
CSARDQGAYEQYF
>TRBV6-2/TRBV6-3|TRBD1|TRBJ1-5
CASRGRGHNQPQHF
>TRBV19|TRBD2|TRBJ2-3
CASSRRFLAGVPDTQYF
>TRBV3-1|TRBD2|TRBJ2-7
CASSRAGAGDGEQYF
>TRBV13|TRBD2|TRBJ2-1
CASSLGTRVNEQFF
>TRBV2|TRBD2|TRBJ2-3
CASRLLAGDTDTQYF
>TRBV5-8|TRBD1|TRBJ1-6
CASSLVGQGGSPLHF
>TRBV4-1|TRBD2|TRBJ2-7
CASSLGTSGRGGYEQYF
>TRBV11-2|.|TRBJ1-2
CASSQTIGGNYGYTF
>TRBV20-1|.|TRBJ2-1
CSARGPRGQFF
>TRBV14|TRBD2|TRBJ2-7
CASSHHGRDVAGGLSYEQYF
>TRBV20-1|TRBD1|TRBJ2-7
CSARTTGGSYEQYF
>TRBV6-1|.|TRBJ1-3
CASSETGRTGNTIYF